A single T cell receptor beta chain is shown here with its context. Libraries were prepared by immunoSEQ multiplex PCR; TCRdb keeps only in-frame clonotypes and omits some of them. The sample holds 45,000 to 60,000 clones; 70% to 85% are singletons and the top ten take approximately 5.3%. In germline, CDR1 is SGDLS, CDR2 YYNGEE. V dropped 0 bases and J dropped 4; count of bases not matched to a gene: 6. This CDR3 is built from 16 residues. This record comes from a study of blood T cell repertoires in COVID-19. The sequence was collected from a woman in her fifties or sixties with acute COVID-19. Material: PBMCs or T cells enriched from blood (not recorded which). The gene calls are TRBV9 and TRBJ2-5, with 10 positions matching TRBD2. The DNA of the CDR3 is TGTGCCAGCAGCGTAGTTCCTAGCGGGGGAGGAGAGACCCAGTACTTC. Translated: CASSVVPSGGGETQYF.